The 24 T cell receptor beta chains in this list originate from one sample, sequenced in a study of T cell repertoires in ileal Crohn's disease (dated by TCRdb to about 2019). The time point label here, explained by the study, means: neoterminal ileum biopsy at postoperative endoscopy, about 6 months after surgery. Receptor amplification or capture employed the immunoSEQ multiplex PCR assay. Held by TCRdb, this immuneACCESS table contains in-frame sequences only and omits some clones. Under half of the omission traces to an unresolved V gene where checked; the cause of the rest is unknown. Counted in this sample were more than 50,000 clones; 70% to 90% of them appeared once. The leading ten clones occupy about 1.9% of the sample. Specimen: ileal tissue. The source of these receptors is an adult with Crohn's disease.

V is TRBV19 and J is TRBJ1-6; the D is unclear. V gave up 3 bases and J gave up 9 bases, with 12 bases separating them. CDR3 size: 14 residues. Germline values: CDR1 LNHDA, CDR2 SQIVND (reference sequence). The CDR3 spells CASSIERGGSPLHF. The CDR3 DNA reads TGTGCCAGTAGTATCGAGAGAGGAGGTTCACCCCTCCACTTT.

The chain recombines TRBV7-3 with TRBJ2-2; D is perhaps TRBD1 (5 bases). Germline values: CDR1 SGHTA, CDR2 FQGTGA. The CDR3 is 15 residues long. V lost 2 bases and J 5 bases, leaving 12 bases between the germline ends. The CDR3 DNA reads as TGTGCCAGCAGCTTAGGAGACAGACAAACCGGGGAGCTGTTTTTT. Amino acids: CASSLGDRQTGELFF.

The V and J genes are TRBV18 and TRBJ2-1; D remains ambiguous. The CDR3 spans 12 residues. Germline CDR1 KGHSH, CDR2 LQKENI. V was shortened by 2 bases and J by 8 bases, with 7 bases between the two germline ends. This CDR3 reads CASSPIVYEQFF. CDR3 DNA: TGTGCCAGCTCACCAATCGTATATGAGCAGTTCTTC.

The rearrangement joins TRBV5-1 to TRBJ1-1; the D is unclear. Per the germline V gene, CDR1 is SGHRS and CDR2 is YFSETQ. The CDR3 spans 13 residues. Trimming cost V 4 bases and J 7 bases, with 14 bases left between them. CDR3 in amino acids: CASSHGERREAFF. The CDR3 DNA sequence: TGCGCCAGCAGCCATGGCGAGAGGCGTGAAGCTTTCTTT.

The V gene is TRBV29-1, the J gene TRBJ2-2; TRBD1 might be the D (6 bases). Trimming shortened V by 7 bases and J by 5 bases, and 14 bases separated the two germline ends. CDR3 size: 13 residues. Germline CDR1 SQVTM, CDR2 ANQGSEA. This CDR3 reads CSAREGGTGELFF. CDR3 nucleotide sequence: TGCAGCGCTAGGGAAGGGGGTACCGGGGAGCTGTTTTTT.

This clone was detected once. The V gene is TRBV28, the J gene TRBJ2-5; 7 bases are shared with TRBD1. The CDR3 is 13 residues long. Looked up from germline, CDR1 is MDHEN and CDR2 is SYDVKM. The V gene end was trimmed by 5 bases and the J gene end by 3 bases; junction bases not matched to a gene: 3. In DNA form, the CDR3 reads TGTGCCAGCAGTCGGGACAGCAAAGAGACCCAGTACTTC. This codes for CASSRDSKETQYF.

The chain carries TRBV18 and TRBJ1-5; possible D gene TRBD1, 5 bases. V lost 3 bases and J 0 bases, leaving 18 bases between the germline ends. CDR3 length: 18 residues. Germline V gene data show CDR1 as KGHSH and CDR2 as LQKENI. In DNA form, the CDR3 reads TGTGCCAGCTCACCCCGGACAAATCACCGTTATAGCAATCAGCCCCAGCATTTT. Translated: CASSPRTNHRYSNQPQHF.

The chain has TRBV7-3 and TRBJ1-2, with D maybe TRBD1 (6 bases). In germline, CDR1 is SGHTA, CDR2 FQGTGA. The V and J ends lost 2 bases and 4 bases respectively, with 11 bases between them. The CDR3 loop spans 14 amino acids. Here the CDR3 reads CASSLAGGPYGYTF. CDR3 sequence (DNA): TGTGCCAGCAGCTTAGCCGGGGGGCCCTATGGCTACACCTTC.

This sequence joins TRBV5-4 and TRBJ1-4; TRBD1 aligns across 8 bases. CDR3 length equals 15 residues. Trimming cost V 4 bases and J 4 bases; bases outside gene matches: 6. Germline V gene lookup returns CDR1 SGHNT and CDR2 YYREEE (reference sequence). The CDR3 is CASSLRTGINEKLFF. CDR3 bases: TGTGCCAGCAGCCTGAGGACAGGGATTAATGAAAAACTGTTTTTT.

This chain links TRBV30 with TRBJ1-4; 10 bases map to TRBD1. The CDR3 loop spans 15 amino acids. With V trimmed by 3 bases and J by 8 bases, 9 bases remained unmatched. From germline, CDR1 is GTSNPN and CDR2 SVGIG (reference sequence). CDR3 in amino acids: CAWRGDRGFREKLFF. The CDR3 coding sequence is TGTGCCTGGAGGGGGGACAGGGGATTTAGGGAAAAACTGTTTTTT.

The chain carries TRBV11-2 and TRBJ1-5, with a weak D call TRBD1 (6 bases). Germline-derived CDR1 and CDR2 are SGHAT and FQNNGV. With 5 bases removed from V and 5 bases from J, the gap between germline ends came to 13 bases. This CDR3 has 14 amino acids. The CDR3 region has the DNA TGTGCCAGCAGCCTCGAAGGGGGGGATCAGCCCCAGCATTTT. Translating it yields CASSLEGGDQPQHF.

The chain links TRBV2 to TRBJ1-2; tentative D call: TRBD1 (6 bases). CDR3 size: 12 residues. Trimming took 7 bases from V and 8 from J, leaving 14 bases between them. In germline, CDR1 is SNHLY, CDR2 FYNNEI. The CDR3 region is CASTQGVGGYTF. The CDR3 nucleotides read TGTGCCAGCACACAGGGTGTGGGAGGCTACACCTTC.

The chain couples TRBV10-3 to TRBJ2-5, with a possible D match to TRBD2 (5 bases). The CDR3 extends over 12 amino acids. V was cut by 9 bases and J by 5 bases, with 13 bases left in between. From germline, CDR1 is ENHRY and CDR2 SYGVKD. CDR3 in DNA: TGTGCCATTTCCCAGAGGAGGGAGACCCAGTACTTC. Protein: CAISQRRETQYF.

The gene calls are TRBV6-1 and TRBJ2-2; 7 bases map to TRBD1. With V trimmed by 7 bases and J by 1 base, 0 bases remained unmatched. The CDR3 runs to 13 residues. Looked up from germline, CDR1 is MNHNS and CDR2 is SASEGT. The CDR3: CASTGGNTGELFF. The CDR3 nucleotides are TGTGCCAGCACAGGGGGGAACACCGGGGAGCTGTTTTTT.

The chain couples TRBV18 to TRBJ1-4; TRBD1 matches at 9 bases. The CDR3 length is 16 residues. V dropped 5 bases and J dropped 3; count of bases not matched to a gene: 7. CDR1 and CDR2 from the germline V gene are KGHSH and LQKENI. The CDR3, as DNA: TGTGCCAGCTCATCCACTCGGACAGGGGCTAATGAAAAACTGTTTTTT. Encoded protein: CASSSTRTGANEKLFF.

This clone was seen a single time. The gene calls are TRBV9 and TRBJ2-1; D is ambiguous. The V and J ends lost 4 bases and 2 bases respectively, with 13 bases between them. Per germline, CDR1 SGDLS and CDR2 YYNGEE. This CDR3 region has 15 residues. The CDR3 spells CASSPEPTAYNEQFF. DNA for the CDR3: TGTGCCAGCAGCCCCGAGCCCACCGCCTACAATGAGCAGTTCTTC.

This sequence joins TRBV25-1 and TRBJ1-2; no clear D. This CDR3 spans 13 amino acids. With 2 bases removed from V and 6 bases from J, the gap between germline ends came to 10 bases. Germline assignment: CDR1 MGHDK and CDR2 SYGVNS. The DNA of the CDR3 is TGTGCCAGCAGTGAAGGCGGCACAAATGGCTACACCTTC. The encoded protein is CASSEGGTNGYTF.

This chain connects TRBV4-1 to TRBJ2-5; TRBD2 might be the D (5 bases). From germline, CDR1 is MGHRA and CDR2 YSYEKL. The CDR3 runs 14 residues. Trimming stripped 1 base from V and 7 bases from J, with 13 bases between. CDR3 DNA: TGCGCCAGCAGCCAAGTCACCGGGGAAGCGACCCAGTACTTC. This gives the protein CASSQVTGEATQYF.

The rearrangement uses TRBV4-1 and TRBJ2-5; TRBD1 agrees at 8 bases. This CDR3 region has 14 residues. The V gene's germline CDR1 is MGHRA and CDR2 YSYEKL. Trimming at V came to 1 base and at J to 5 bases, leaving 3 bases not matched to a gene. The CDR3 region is CASSQGQGAETQYF. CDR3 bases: TGCGCCAGCAGCCAAGGGCAGGGGGCTGAGACCCAGTACTTC.

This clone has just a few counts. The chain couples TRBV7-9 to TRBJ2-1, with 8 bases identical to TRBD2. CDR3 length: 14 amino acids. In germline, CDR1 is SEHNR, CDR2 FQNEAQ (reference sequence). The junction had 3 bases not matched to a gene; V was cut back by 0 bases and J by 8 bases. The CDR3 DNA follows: TGTGCCAGCAGCTTAGCAGGGACTAGAGATGAGCAGTTCTTC. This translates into CASSLAGTRDEQFF. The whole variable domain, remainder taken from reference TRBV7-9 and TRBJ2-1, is DTGVSQNPRHKITKRGQNVTFRCDPISEHNRLYWYRQTLGQGPEFLTYFQNEAQLEKSRLLSDRFSAERPKGSFSTLEIQRTEQGDSAMYLCASSLAGTRDEQFFGPGTRLTVL.

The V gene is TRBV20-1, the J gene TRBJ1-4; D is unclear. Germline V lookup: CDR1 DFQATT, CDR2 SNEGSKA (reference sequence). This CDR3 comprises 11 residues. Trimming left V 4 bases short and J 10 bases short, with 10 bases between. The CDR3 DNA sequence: TGCAGTGCTACCGACACTGGAAAACTGTTTTTT. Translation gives CSATDTGKLFF.

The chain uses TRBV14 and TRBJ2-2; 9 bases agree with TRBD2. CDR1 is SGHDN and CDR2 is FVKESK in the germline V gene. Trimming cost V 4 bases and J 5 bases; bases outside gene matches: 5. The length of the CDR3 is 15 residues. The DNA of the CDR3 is TGTGCCAGCAGCCCCCGGCGGGGGGGAACCGGGGAGCTGTTTTTT. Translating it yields CASSPRRGGTGELFF.

The CDR3 nucleotides read TGTGCCACCAGCAGAGATGTGGGCAGTAACTATGGCTACACCTTC. As protein: CATSRDVGSNYGYTF. This chain connects TRBV15 to TRBJ1-2, with D unclear. This CDR3 region has 15 residues. Between the trimmed V and J ends, which lost 0 bases and 1 base, there was a span of 9 bases. The germline CDR1 and CDR2 sequences are LNHNV and YYDKDF (reference sequence).

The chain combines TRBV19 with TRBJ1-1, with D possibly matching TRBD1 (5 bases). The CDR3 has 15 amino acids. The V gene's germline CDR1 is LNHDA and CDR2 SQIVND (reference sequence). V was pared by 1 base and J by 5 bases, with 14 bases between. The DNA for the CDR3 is TGTGCCAGTAGTATAGGTTGGGGGGTCCGGACTGAAGCTTTCTTT. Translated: CASSIGWGVRTEAFF.